This TCR beta chain emerged from a study of T cells in Graves' hyperthyroidism and ophthalmopathy. Study-level information: Staff took peripheral blood when the initial diagnosis was made, before any treatment began.

Exclusion criteria comprised uncontrolled infection, other autoimmune disease, pregnancy or lactation. V trimming: 0 bases; J trimming: 3 bases; junction bases outside the gene matches: 10. There are 17 residues in the CDR3. In germline, CDR1 is SGDLS, CDR2 YYNGEE. Researchers amplified the TCR beta CDR3 regions from RNA transcripts. The HTBI primer set drove a first-round RT-PCR of the TCR CDR3. TCRdb used MiXCR to reprocess the multiplex PCR reads, holding one entry per CDR3 protein. The data contain about 840,000 distinct CDR3 sequences, roughly 40% of them singletons. Specimen: blood. The source is a man aged 18 to 29 with Graves' hyperthyroidism. The rearrangement joins TRBV9 to TRBJ1-1; the match to TRBD1 covers 8 bases. The DNA for the CDR3 is TGTGCCAGCAGCGTAGAGGGGGCAGGGGGCTTACACACTGAAGCTTTCTTT. It yields the protein CASSVEGAGGLHTEAFF.